The T cell receptor (beta chain) under discussion was sequenced for a study of neoadjuvant anti-PD-1 for oral cavity cancer. Study as a whole: Patients without progression got a fourth dose around day 43.

Germline V gene data show CDR1 as MDHEN and CDR2 as SYDVKM. The CDR3 is made up of 12 amino acids. Trimming cost V 8 bases and J 1 base, with 3 bases left between them. TCRdb's copy holds only in-frame clones and misses some; the assay was immunoSEQ multiplex PCR. The repertoire consists of 30,000 to 40,000 clones, with around nine tenths occurring once and the leading ten covering roughly 4%. The source is a person aged 40 to 85 with oral cavity squamous cell carcinoma. V gene TRBV28 combines with J gene TRBJ2-6; D is uncertain. Sequences were derived from PBMCs, sampled before nivolumab (anti-PD-1) treatment. Written as DNA, the CDR3 is TGTGCCAGCGGGTCTGGGGCCAACGTCCTGACTTTC. Translation gives CASGSGANVLTF.